Each of the 22 T cell receptor beta chains below was sequenced from the same sample in a study of T cell repertoires in cytomegalovirus infection. TCRdb called the reads again in MiXCR, with one record for every CDR3 protein. The sample includes tens of thousands of distinct CDR3 sequences, roughly 20% seen only once; the top ten take roughly two thirds. No cognate antigen is known for these TCRs. The source was CD8+ T cells from cultured PBMCs, collected from culture after CMV antigen stimulation. The receptor source for this set is a human donor in good health (CMV status not recorded). Some clones in this sample may be carry-over from other donors' samples.

The chain employs TRBV7-2 and TRBJ2-5; the D gene is possibly TRBD2 (5 bases). There are 15 residues in the CDR3. V lost 3 bases to trimming and J lost 2 bases, with 13 bases between them. Germline assignment: CDR1 SGHTA and CDR2 FQGNSA. CDR3: CASSFGLASQETQYF. DNA for the CDR3: TGTGCCAGCAGCTTCGGACTTGCGAGTCAAGAGACCCAGTACTTC. Variable domain in full (rest from reference TRBV7-2 and TRBJ2-5): GAGVSQSPSNKVTEKGKDVELRCDPISGHTALYWYRQSLGQGLEFLIYFQGNSAPDKSGLPSDRFSAERTGGSVSTLTIQRTQQEDSAVYLCASSFGLASQETQYFGPGTRLLVL.

This clonotype was seen a few times. The chain has TRBV27 and TRBJ2-7; 9 nucleotides align to TRBD1. The ends lost 6 bases at V and 4 bases at J; junction bases unmatched: 4. CDR1 and CDR2 (germline): MNHEY, SMNVEV (reference sequence). This CDR3 has 13 residues. CDR3 sequence reads: CASSGTGLYEQYF. CDR3 sequence (DNA): TGTGCCAGCAGCGGGACAGGGTTGTACGAGCAGTACTTC.

The chain couples TRBV7-2 to TRBJ2-3, with 8 bases lining up with TRBD2. V shed 1 base and J 1 base; nucleotides not matched to a gene: 4. The CDR3 has 16 amino acids. Germline CDR1 and CDR2: SGHTA and FQGNSA. CDR3 residues: CASSLGAGARTDTQYF. CDR3 DNA sequence: TGTGCCAGCAGCTTAGGAGCGGGGGCTCGCACAGATACGCAGTATTTT.

This clonotype has a handful of counts. The chain combines TRBV7-9 with TRBJ2-3; TRBD1 might be the D (6 bases). Trimming stripped 4 bases from V and 2 bases from J, with 16 bases between. CDR3 length equals 16 residues. Germline V CDR1 and CDR2: SEHNR, FQNEAQ (reference sequence). CDR3 sequence (DNA): TGTGCCAGCAGCTCAGAGTTGGGGGCCAACACAGATACGCAGTATTTT. Its protein product is CASSSELGANTDTQYF.

The chain has TRBV6-5 and TRBJ2-7; 7 bases fit TRBD1. Germline V gives CDR1 MNHEY, CDR2 SVGAGI. Trimming at V came to 1 base and at J to 3 bases, leaving 9 bases not matched to a gene. The CDR3 loop spans 16 amino acids. Here the CDR3 DNA reads TGTGCCAGCAGTTACTGGTCCAGGGGGAAATTCTACGAGCAGTACTTC. Protein: CASSYWSRGKFYEQYF.

A few counts support this clonotype. This rearrangement joins TRBV4-1 to TRBJ2-7, with D maybe TRBD2 (5 bases). The CDR3 runs to 15 residues. The germline V gene has CDR1 MGHRA and CDR2 YSYEKL. Trimming cost V 2 bases and J 2 bases, with 13 bases left between them. CDR3 sequence reads: CASSQHRGCPYEQYF. The CDR3 DNA reads TGCGCCAGCAGCCAACACCGGGGATGTCCCTACGAGCAGTACTTC.

The chain links TRBV7-8 to TRBJ2-7; no firm D call. The germline CDR1 and CDR2 sequences are SGHVS and FQNEAQ. V was shortened by 5 bases and J by 0 bases, with 8 bases between the two germline ends. There are 13 residues in the CDR3. CDR3 in amino acids: CASSVGTSYEQYF. DNA for the CDR3: TGTGCCAGCAGCGTAGGAACCTCCTACGAGCAGTACTTC.

The J gene is TRBJ1-2, the V gene TRBV7-2, with TRBD1 as a possible D gene (5 bases). V was cut by 5 bases and J by 8 bases, with 18 bases left in between. The CDR3 is 14 amino acids. Germline V CDR1 and CDR2: SGHTA, FQGNSA. CDR3 protein: CASSAGDFGVGYTF. The CDR3 region has the DNA TGTGCCAGCAGCGCCGGGGACTTCGGAGTAGGCTACACCTTC.

The chain uses TRBV7-8 and TRBJ2-7, with D perhaps given as TRBD1 or TRBD2 (5 bases each). The V gene lost 6 bases and the J gene lost 0 bases, with 15 bases spanning the gap. This CDR3 contains 15 residues. Germline V gives CDR1 SGHVS, CDR2 FQNEAQ. The CDR3 nucleotides read TGTGCCAGCAGATCGGGACCCCTGAGCTCCTACGAGCAGTACTTC. Residues: CASRSGPLSSYEQYF.

This chain links TRBV6-5 with TRBJ2-1; TRBD2 matches at 15 bases. This CDR3 spans 16 amino acids. Germline CDR1 and CDR2: MNHEY and SVGAGI. J gave up 8 bases and V 2 bases, and 4 bases lay outside the gene matches. The CDR3 nucleotides read TGTGCCAGCAGTTACGGACTAGCGGGGGGGATGGATGAGCAGTTCTTC. It is translated as CASSYGLAGGMDEQFF.

This clonotype occurred many times. The chain recombines TRBV7-9 with TRBJ2-1; no firm D call. The CDR3 runs 14 residues. The germline V and J ends were trimmed by 0 bases and 0 bases, with 3 bases remaining between them. Per the germline V gene, CDR1 is SEHNR and CDR2 is FQNEAQ (reference sequence). This CDR3 is CASSLAGSYNEQFF. DNA for the CDR3: TGTGCCAGCAGCTTAGCGGGCTCCTACAATGAGCAGTTCTTC.

This clonotype has only a few counts. This rearrangement joins TRBV4-2 to TRBJ1-1; D uncertain. V shed 0 bases and J shed 5 bases, with 7 bases lying between them. The CDR3 has 13 amino acids. Germline V CDR1 and CDR2: LGHNA, YNFKEQ. CDR3 coding DNA: TGTGCCAGCAGCCAAGAATTTGGGACTGAAGCTTTCTTT. This encodes CASSQEFGTEAFF.

V is TRBV6-1 and J is TRBJ2-7; 7 bases agree with TRBD1. CDR1 is MNHNS, CDR2 SASEGT, per germline. V lost 5 bases to trimming and J lost 5 bases; unmatched junction nucleotides: 6. The CDR3 is 13 amino acids. As DNA, the CDR3 is TGTGCCAGCAGTTATTCCGGGACAGACGAGCAGTACTTC. This codes for CASSYSGTDEQYF.

J is TRBJ2-7 and V is TRBV7-2; no clear D gene. The CDR3 covers 13 residues. Between the trimmed V and J ends, which lost 3 bases and 3 bases, there was a span of 9 bases. Germline CDR1 is SGHTA and CDR2 is FQGNSA. The CDR3 region has the DNA TGTGCCAGCAGCTTCTGGTTGAACTACGAGCAGTACTTC. It specifies CASSFWLNYEQYF.

V usage is TRBV12-3 or TRBV12-4 and J usage is TRBJ1-2, with D maybe TRBD1 (6 bases). This CDR3 is built from 14 residues. Trimming removed 5 bases from V and 7 bases from J, with 17 bases in between. The CDR3 DNA follows: TGTGCCAGCAGTGTGGGGGGCGTTCAGCGTGGCTACACCTTC. It translates to CASSVGGVQRGYTF.

V usage is TRBV4-3 and J usage is TRBJ1-1; D gene unclear. The germline CDR1 and CDR2 sequences are LGHNA and YSLEER. CDR3 size: 13 residues. V gave up 0 bases and J gave up 1 base, with 3 bases separating them. CDR3 protein: CASSQDGNTEAFF. The CDR3, as DNA: TGCGCCAGCAGCCAAGATGGGAACACTGAAGCTTTCTTT.

This chain joins TRBV12-3 or TRBV12-4 and TRBJ2-1, with 8 bases that match TRBD2. V was pared by 7 bases and J by 4 bases, with 6 bases of the junction left unmatched. CDR3 size: 14 residues. The CDR3 region has the DNA TGTGCCAGCACCCATACTAGCGGTTACAATGAGCAGTTCTTC. Its translation is CASTHTSGYNEQFF.

This clonotype was recorded many times. The chain has TRBV12-3 or TRBV12-4 and TRBJ1-5; 7 positions match TRBD1. V lost 5 bases, J lost 2 bases, and 12 bases stayed unmatched. CDR3 length: 17 amino acids. For the CDR3, the DNA is TGTGCCAGCAGTCTACCCCCGACAGGGCCAGGCAATCAGCCCCAGCATTTT. This translates into CASSLPPTGPGNQPQHF.

CDR3 in DNA: TGTGCCAGCAGTTTCGGTGGTGGGACCCAGTACTTC. It encodes CASSFGGGTQYF. V and J are TRBV7-9 and TRBJ2-5; D unclear. Germline CDR1 reads SEHNR; CDR2 reads FQNEAQ (reference sequence). The CDR3 is 12 residues long. V was shortened by 6 bases and J by 7 bases, with 12 bases between the two germline ends.

The rearrangement uses TRBV7-2 and TRBJ2-1, with 7 bases matching TRBD2. The germline V gene encodes CDR1 SGHTA and CDR2 FQGNSA. This CDR3 is 11 amino acids long. Trimming cost V 7 bases and J 7 bases; bases outside gene matches: 1. DNA of the CDR3: TGTGCCAGCACCGGGGGGAATGAGCAGTTCTTC. Residues: CASTGGNEQFF.

This clonotype was seen more than once but under ten times. V is TRBV5-6 and J is TRBJ1-5; 12 bases agree with TRBD1. V shed 2 bases, J shed 7 bases, and the junction held 7 bases outside the gene matches. CDR1 and CDR2 from the germline V gene are SGHDT and YYEEEE. CDR3 length: 16 amino acids. CDR3 in DNA: TGTGCCAGCAGCTTAATGGGACAGGGGGCATTCCAGCCCCAGCATTTT. Its translation is CASSLMGQGAFQPQHF.

This CDR3 is CASSLDATVVQETQYF. The DNA of the CDR3 is TGTGCCAGCAGCTTAGATGCAACTGTCGTCCAAGAGACCCAGTACTTC. The chain carries TRBV11-2 and TRBJ2-5; D is unclear. The CDR3 is made up of 16 amino acids. From germline, CDR1 is SGHAT and CDR2 FQNNGV. Trimming stripped 0 bases from V and 1 base from J, with 12 bases between. The full variable domain, completed using reference TRBV11-2 and TRBJ2-5, is EAGVAQSPRYKIIEKRQSVAFWCNPISGHATLYWYQQILGQGPKLLIQFQNNGVVDDSQLPKDRFSAERLKGVDSTLKIQPAKLEDSAVYLCASSLDATVVQETQYFGPGTRLLVL.